This passage covers 17 T cell receptor beta chains from one sample sequenced in a study of cytomegalovirus exposure and HLA in healthy donors. PCR involved 60 Vbeta and 13 Jbeta primers. The table came from immunoSEQ multiplex PCR; TCRdb's copy has only in-frame clones and leaves some out. The repertoire has 150,000 or so clones, 70% to 90% of them found once; the top ten carry 2% to 2.5%. Material for sequencing was PBMCs. The origin of the receptors is a man aged 50 to 60 in good health and CMV-seronegative.

This chain joins TRBV19 and TRBJ1-5; 8 positions agree with TRBD1. This CDR3 has 14 residues. V was clipped by 9 bases and J by 3 bases; unmatched bases: 7. The germline gives CDR1 LNHDA, CDR2 SQIVND (reference sequence). CDR3 region: CASSGQASNQPQHF. DNA of the CDR3: TGTGCCAGCTCGGGACAGGCCTCCAATCAGCCCCAGCATTTT.

This clone was seen once. V and J are TRBV11-2 and TRBJ1-1; a possible D gene is TRBD1 (5 bases). Trimming removed 3 bases at V and 5 bases at J, with 10 bases between. The CDR3 is 13 amino acids. Germline lookup yields CDR1 SGHAT and CDR2 FQNNGV. CDR3 in amino acids: CASSFAGQTEAFF. The CDR3 DNA sequence: TGTGCCAGCAGCTTCGCAGGGCAAACTGAAGCTTTCTTT.

This rearrangement joins TRBV7-8 to TRBJ1-1, with 8 bases fitting TRBD1. V was clipped by 3 bases and J by 5 bases; unmatched bases: 8. This CDR3 has 15 amino acids. Germline-derived CDR1 and CDR2 are SGHVS and FQNEAQ. The CDR3 sequence: CASSLSGGLGTEAFF. For the CDR3, the DNA is TGTGCCAGCAGCTTGTCAGGGGGCTTAGGAACTGAAGCTTTCTTT.

The V call is TRBV30, the J call TRBJ2-1; 10 bases align to TRBD2. CDR3 length: 15 residues. The V segment lost 5 bases and the J segment 7 bases; nucleotides outside the gene matches: 11. Germline V CDR1 and CDR2: GTSNPN, SVGIG (reference sequence). The CDR3: CAWGRLAGASNEQFF. For the CDR3, the DNA is TGTGCCTGGGGCCGGCTAGCGGGGGCCTCGAATGAGCAGTTCTTC.

The chain combines TRBV5-1 with TRBJ2-6; maybe TRBD1 (5 bases). This CDR3 is 16 amino acids long. Trimming shortened V by 4 bases and J by 0 bases, and 11 bases separated the two germline ends. Germline loops: CDR1 SGHRS, CDR2 YFSETQ. CDR3 sequence: CASSPGMSSGANVLTF. In DNA, the CDR3 is TGCGCCAGCAGCCCAGGGATGAGCTCTGGGGCCAACGTCCTGACTTTC. Supplemented by reference TRBV5-1 and TRBJ2-6, the full variable domain reads KAGVTQTPRYLIKTRGQQVTLSCSPISGHRSVSWYQQTPGQGLQFLFEYFSETQRNKGNFPGRFSGRQFSNSRSEMNVSTLELGDSALYLCASSPGMSSGANVLTFGAGSRLTVL.

The chain recombines TRBV5-4 with TRBJ1-6; D is perhaps TRBD1 (5 bases). The CDR3 contains 15 residues. Trimming took 0 bases from V and 7 from J, leaving 11 bases between them. CDR1 is SGHNT and CDR2 is YYREEE in the germline V gene (reference sequence). The CDR3 sequence is CASSLGGAANSPLHF. The DNA for the CDR3 is TGTGCCAGCAGCTTGGGCGGGGCCGCCAATTCACCCCTCCACTTT. Complete variable domain (other parts from reference TRBV5-4 and TRBJ1-6): ETGVTQSPTHLIKTRGQQVTLRCSSQSGHNTVSWYQQALGQGPQFIFQYYREEENGRGNFPPRFSGLQFPNYSSELNVNALELDDSALYLCASSLGGAANSPLHFGNGTRLTVT.

This clone has only one observation. V is TRBV6-1 and J is TRBJ1-4, with 9 nucleotides matching TRBD1. J gave up 8 bases and V 6 bases, and 7 bases lay outside the gene matches. Germline lookup yields CDR1 MNHNS and CDR2 SASEGT. The CDR3 covers 14 residues. The CDR3 sequence: CASSPRDREEKLFF. The DNA of the CDR3 is TGTGCCAGCAGCCCAAGGGACAGGGAAGAAAAACTGTTTTTT.

The V call is TRBV28, the J call TRBJ2-7; TRBD1 matches 10 bases. The CDR3 is made up of 15 amino acids. J was trimmed by 6 bases and V by 6 bases; bases with no gene match: 11. CDR1 is MDHEN, CDR2 SYDVKM, per germline. The CDR3 bases are TGTGCCAGCAGGCCTCCGGGACAGGGGTTGGGCGAGCAGTACTTC. Amino acid sequence: CASRPPGQGLGEQYF.

This chain connects TRBV28 to TRBJ2-3; TRBD2 matches 14 bases. V was pared by 3 bases and J by 0 bases, with 8 bases of the junction left unmatched. The CDR3 is 19 residues long. Germline V gene lookup returns CDR1 MDHEN and CDR2 SYDVKM. The CDR3 coding sequence is TGTGCCAGCAGTTTTAACCTTAGGACTAGCGGGAGGAGCACAGATACGCAGTATTTT. Its protein product is CASSFNLRTSGRSTDTQYF.

This clone was counted a single time. V gene TRBV19 combines with J gene TRBJ1-2, with TRBD1 matching 8 bases. J gave up 1 base and V 4 bases, and 2 bases lay outside the gene matches. This CDR3 has 14 amino acids. Germline V CDR1 and CDR2: LNHDA, SQIVND (reference sequence). The CDR3 protein is CASSRGQGNYGYTF. Written as DNA, the CDR3 is TGTGCCAGTAGTAGAGGACAGGGTAACTATGGCTACACCTTC.

A single count supports this clone. The chain has TRBV28 and TRBJ2-7; TRBD2 matches at 15 bases. This CDR3 has 19 amino acids. From germline, CDR1 is MDHEN and CDR2 SYDVKM. The V segment lost 6 bases and the J segment 5 bases; nucleotides outside the gene matches: 17. CDR3 coding DNA: TGTGCCAGCAGACTAACTCCGGGACTAGCGGGAGGTATAAGGGACGAGCAGTACTTC. Protein product: CASRLTPGLAGGIRDEQYF.

In this sample, this clone turned up a few times. The chain carries TRBV27 and TRBJ1-2; the D gene is possibly TRBD1 (6 bases). V shed 4 bases and J shed 4 bases, with 13 bases lying between them. The CDR3 is made up of 14 amino acids. Germline CDR1 and CDR2: MNHEY and SMNVEV (reference sequence). The CDR3 loop is CASSSLTGFYGYTF. CDR3 sequence (DNA): TGTGCCAGCAGTTCGCTTACAGGGTTCTATGGCTACACCTTC.

CDR3 sequence (DNA): TGCGCCAGCAGTCCGATTGTAGACAGGTCGGCTGAAGCTTTCTTT. Protein product: CASSPIVDRSAEAFF. V and J are TRBV5-1 and TRBJ1-1; D may be TRBD1 (6 bases). Per the germline V gene, CDR1 is SGHRS and CDR2 is YFSETQ. This CDR3 is built from 15 residues. Trimming took 5 bases from V and 6 from J, leaving 20 bases between them.

The chain carries TRBV28 and TRBJ1-1; 10 nucleotides agree with TRBD1. The CDR3 covers 14 residues. CDR1 MDHEN and CDR2 SYDVKM come from the germline V gene. Trimming cost V 11 bases and J 5 bases; bases outside gene matches: 11. CDR3: CALARGTGATEAFF. The CDR3 coding sequence is TGTGCCCTGGCAAGGGGGACAGGGGCTACTGAAGCTTTCTTT.

In this sample, this clone turned up once. The V gene is TRBV29-1, the J gene TRBJ1-2; tentatively, D is TRBD1 (6 bases). The CDR3 spans 12 residues. CDR1 and CDR2 from the germline V gene are SQVTM and ANQGSEA. V shed 6 bases and J shed 4 bases, with 12 bases lying between them. CDR3 coding DNA: TGCAGCGTCCCGGACAGCCCCTATGGCTACACCTTC. Translation: CSVPDSPYGYTF.

The rearrangement joins TRBV30 to TRBJ1-2; TRBD1 aligns across 9 bases. This CDR3 contains 16 residues. V gave up 2 bases and J gave up 4 bases; unmatched junction bases: 11. The germline CDR1 and CDR2 sequences are GTSNPN and SVGIG (reference sequence). DNA of the CDR3: TGTGCCTGGAGTCGGGGGGGGACAGGGTTAGTCTATGGCTACACCTTC. Protein product: CAWSRGGTGLVYGYTF. The whole variable domain, filled in from reference TRBV30 and TRBJ1-2, reads SQTIHQWPATLVQPVGSPLSLECTVEGTSNPNLYWYRQAAGRGLQLLFYSVGIGQISSEVPQNLSASRPQDRQFILSSKKLLLSDSGFYLCAWSRGGTGLVYGYTFGSGTRLTVV.

The CDR3 bases are TGTGCCAGCAGCTCCCAGGAGGACACTGAAGCTTTCTTT. This sequence encodes CASSSQEDTEAFF. This chain uses TRBV7-3 with TRBJ1-1; unclear D gene. Germline V gene sequence: CDR1 SGHTA, CDR2 FQGTGA. The CDR3 is 13 residues long. Trimming cost V 4 bases and J 3 bases, with 9 bases left between them. Full variable domain (rest looked up from reference TRBV7-3 and TRBJ1-1): GAGVSQTPSNKVTEKGKYVELRCDPISGHTALYWYRQSLGQGPEFLIYFQGTGAADDSGLPNDRFFAVRPEGSVSTLKIQRTERGDSAVYLCASSSQEDTEAFFGQGTRLTVV.